Listed below are T cell receptor beta chains from one sample, sequenced in a study of early T cells in non-severe SARS-CoV-2 infection. TCRdb called the 5' RACE reads again in MiXCR, with one record for every CDR3 protein. Of 20,000 to 30,000 distinct CDR3 sequences listed, about 4.4% were seen once; the top ten hold 3.5% to 5%. The sequenced sample was whole blood. These receptors all come from an adult who was a healthcare worker with PCR-confirmed SARS-CoV-2 infection or an uninfected control (not recorded which). Both conserved end residues are part of each CDR3. The D gene is left open where the match is weak. Some rows mark clone size as missing; the rest say once, few, many or name a class of expanded clone.

d_call: -
j_call: TRBJ1-6
clone_size: many
v_call: TRBV2
cdr3_nt: TGTGCCAGCAGGTTCCAGGGAAATAATTCACCCCTCCACTTT
cdr3_aa: CASRFQGNNSPLHF

d_call: -
j_call: TRBJ2-2
clone_size: many
v_call: TRBV2
cdr3_nt: TGTGCCAGCAGCGGCGAAAGAAACACCGGGGAGCTGTTTTTT
cdr3_aa: CASSGERNTGELFF

d_call: TRBD2
j_call: TRBJ2-7
clone_size: once
v_call: TRBV29-1
cdr3_nt: TGCAGCGTTACGACTAGCGGGACGTCCGAGCAGTACTTC
cdr3_aa: CSVTTSGTSEQYF

d_call: TRBD2
j_call: TRBJ2-1
clone_size: medium-sized
v_call: TRBV7-2
cdr3_nt: TGTGCCAGCAGGCCCACTAGCGGGAATGAGCAGTTCTTC
cdr3_aa: CASRPTSGNEQFF

d_call: -
j_call: TRBJ1-4
clone_size: many
v_call: TRBV5-1
cdr3_nt: TGCGCCAGCAGCTTGGCCAGCGGCGAAAAACTGTTTTTT
cdr3_aa: CASSLASGEKLFF

d_call: -
j_call: TRBJ2-3
clone_size: many
v_call: TRBV5-6
cdr3_nt: TGTGCCAGCAGCTTGGCGGGAGACAACACAGATACGCAGTATTTT
cdr3_aa: CASSLAGDNTDTQYF

d_call: TRBD1
j_call: TRBJ1-2
clone_size: many
v_call: TRBV28
cdr3_nt: TGTGCCAGCAGTCCCGGGACAGGGAATGGCTACACCTTC
cdr3_aa: CASSPGTGNGYTF

d_call: -
j_call: TRBJ2-7
clone_size: many
v_call: TRBV28
cdr3_nt: TGTGCCAGCAGTTTTCGGGGGCGGGGCAGAACCTACGAGCAGTACTTC
cdr3_aa: CASSFRGRGRTYEQYF

d_call: -
j_call: TRBJ1-2
clone_size: medium-sized
v_call: TRBV20-1
cdr3_nt: TGCAGTGCTAGAGATGGGGGGGAAATTAACTATGGCTACACCTTC
cdr3_aa: CSARDGGEINYGYTF

d_call: -
j_call: TRBJ2-5
clone_size: -
v_call: TRBV12-3/TRBV12-4
cdr3_nt: TGTGCCAGCAGTTTTCAAGGGGTAGAGACCCAGTACTTC
cdr3_aa: CASSFQGVETQYF

d_call: -
j_call: TRBJ2-7
clone_size: many
v_call: TRBV6-2/TRBV6-3
cdr3_nt: TGTGCCAGCAGTTTGAGGGGGTTAAGCTCCTACGAGCAGTACTTC
cdr3_aa: CASSLRGLSSYEQYF

d_call: -
j_call: TRBJ2-2
clone_size: many
v_call: TRBV24-1
cdr3_nt: TGTGCCACCCGAGCCCGGGACGGGAACACCGGGGAGCTGTTTTTT
cdr3_aa: CATRARDGNTGELFF

d_call: TRBD2
j_call: TRBJ2-2
clone_size: many
v_call: TRBV28
cdr3_nt: TGTGCCAGCAGTCCAAGAAATCTAGCGGTCTACACCGGGGAGCTGTTTTTT
cdr3_aa: CASSPRNLAVYTGELFF

d_call: -
j_call: TRBJ2-5
clone_size: -
v_call: TRBV27
cdr3_nt: TGTGCCAGCAGTCCCGGGGACATGCACCAAGAGACCCAGTACTTC
cdr3_aa: CASSPGDMHQETQYF

d_call: -
j_call: TRBJ2-7
clone_size: many
v_call: TRBV19
cdr3_nt: TGTGCCAGTAGTATAGACGGGCACGAGCAGTACTTC
cdr3_aa: CASSIDGHEQYF

d_call: -
j_call: TRBJ1-5
clone_size: many
v_call: TRBV10-2
cdr3_nt: TGCGCCAGCAGCCCAGGGTTTCAGCCCCAGCATTTT
cdr3_aa: CASSPGFQPQHF

d_call: -
j_call: TRBJ2-1
clone_size: -
v_call: TRBV7-9
cdr3_nt: TGTGCCAGCAGCTCCGCGCTGGGGGCGGACAATGAGCAGTTCTTC
cdr3_aa: CASSSALGADNEQFF

d_call: TRBD1
j_call: TRBJ2-7
clone_size: many
v_call: TRBV10-3
cdr3_nt: TGTGCCATTGGGACAGGGCTGGGATCCTCCTACGAGCAGTACTTC
cdr3_aa: CAIGTGLGSSYEQYF

d_call: TRBD1
j_call: TRBJ1-1
clone_size: many
v_call: TRBV7-9
cdr3_nt: TGTGCCAGCAGCTTAGAGGGACAGTTCACTGAAGCTTTCTTT
cdr3_aa: CASSLEGQFTEAFF

d_call: -
j_call: TRBJ2-7
clone_size: many
v_call: TRBV18
cdr3_nt: TGTGCCAGCTCACCACAAAATAGAAGGGACGAGCAGTACTTC
cdr3_aa: CASSPQNRRDEQYF

d_call: TRBD1
j_call: TRBJ2-5
clone_size: -
v_call: TRBV28
cdr3_nt: TGTGCCAGCAGTCCCGGGGACAGGTCGGAGACCCAGTACTTC
cdr3_aa: CASSPGDRSETQYF

d_call: TRBD2
j_call: TRBJ2-7
clone_size: many
v_call: TRBV12-3/TRBV12-4
cdr3_nt: TGTGCCAGCAGCCTCGGCCCCGGGGGGGGCGAGCAGTACTTC
cdr3_aa: CASSLGPGGGEQYF

d_call: TRBD1
j_call: TRBJ1-1
clone_size: many
v_call: TRBV18
cdr3_nt: TGTGCCAGCTCACCCGGGACAGGGGGCAGCCGCACTGAAGCTTTCTTT
cdr3_aa: CASSPGTGGSRTEAFF

d_call: -
j_call: TRBJ2-3
clone_size: few
v_call: TRBV18
cdr3_nt: TGTGCCAGCTCTTACTCGGACGGGAGCACAGATACGCAGTATTTT
cdr3_aa: CASSYSDGSTDTQYF

d_call: -
j_call: TRBJ2-3
clone_size: many
v_call: TRBV24-1
cdr3_nt: TGTGCCACCAGCCTAGGGCTAACTAGCACAGATACGCAGTATTTT
cdr3_aa: CATSLGLTSTDTQYF

d_call: -
j_call: TRBJ2-1
clone_size: many
v_call: TRBV5-4
cdr3_nt: TGTGCCAGCAGCTTCCCAAGCGACTGGAACAATGAGCAGTTCTTC
cdr3_aa: CASSFPSDWNNEQFF

d_call: -
j_call: TRBJ2-7
clone_size: many
v_call: TRBV10-2
cdr3_nt: TGCGCCACCATGGACGGGTCCTACGAGCAGTACTTC
cdr3_aa: CATMDGSYEQYF

d_call: TRBD2
j_call: TRBJ2-3
clone_size: many
v_call: TRBV10-3
cdr3_nt: TGTGCCAAAAAGGGATTGAGAAGCGGGAGGTTTCAAGGGCAGTATTTT
cdr3_aa: CAKKGLRSGRFQGQYF

d_call: TRBD2
j_call: TRBJ2-5
clone_size: medium-sized
v_call: TRBV5-4
cdr3_nt: TGTGCCAGCAGCGAGGGCGGGAGTCAGGAGACCCAGTACTTC
cdr3_aa: CASSEGGSQETQYF

d_call: TRBD2
j_call: TRBJ2-1
clone_size: many
v_call: TRBV20-1
cdr3_nt: TGCAGTGCTAGCCAAAAGGGACTAGCGGGAGGCCCCTACAATGAGCAGTTCTTC
cdr3_aa: CSASQKGLAGGPYNEQFF

d_call: -
j_call: TRBJ1-2
clone_size: many
v_call: TRBV7-8
cdr3_nt: TGTGCCAGCAGCTTAAGGGCGGGTGCCTATGGCTACACCTTC
cdr3_aa: CASSLRAGAYGYTF

d_call: TRBD1
j_call: TRBJ1-2
clone_size: many
v_call: TRBV4-1
cdr3_nt: TGCGCCAGCAGCCAACCCGGGACAGGGGTTGGCTACACCTTC
cdr3_aa: CASSQPGTGVGYTF

d_call: TRBD1
j_call: TRBJ2-3
clone_size: few
v_call: TRBV18
cdr3_nt: TGTGCCAGCTCACCACCGATGGGACAGGGTCCGGGAGATACGCAGTATTTT
cdr3_aa: CASSPPMGQGPGDTQYF

d_call: -
j_call: TRBJ2-3
clone_size: -
v_call: TRBV7-8
cdr3_nt: TGTGCCAGCAGTTCGGAGACAGCAGATACGCAGTATTTT
cdr3_aa: CASSSETADTQYF

d_call: -
j_call: TRBJ2-7
clone_size: many
v_call: TRBV20-1
cdr3_nt: TGCAGTGTTGGAACGTACGAGCAGTACTTC
cdr3_aa: CSVGTYEQYF

d_call: -
j_call: TRBJ1-1
clone_size: many
v_call: TRBV28
cdr3_nt: TGTGCCATCCTTGCGGGGGGAATGGCTGAAGCTTTCTTT
cdr3_aa: CAILAGGMAEAFF

d_call: -
j_call: TRBJ1-1
clone_size: -
v_call: TRBV28
cdr3_nt: TGTGCCAGCAGGGTGAACACTGAAGCTTTCTTT
cdr3_aa: CASRVNTEAFF

d_call: -
j_call: TRBJ1-2
clone_size: -
v_call: TRBV28
cdr3_nt: TGTGCCAGCAGTTTAGCAAGCTTCTCTGGCTACACCTTC
cdr3_aa: CASSLASFSGYTF

d_call: -
j_call: TRBJ2-5
clone_size: many
v_call: TRBV20-1
cdr3_nt: TGCAGTGCTAGTCAAGAGACCCAGTACTTC
cdr3_aa: CSASQETQYF

d_call: TRBD2
j_call: TRBJ2-7
clone_size: few
v_call: TRBV2
cdr3_nt: TGTGCCAGCAGAGGACTAGCGGGAGCGGGCGAGCAGTACTTC
cdr3_aa: CASRGLAGAGEQYF